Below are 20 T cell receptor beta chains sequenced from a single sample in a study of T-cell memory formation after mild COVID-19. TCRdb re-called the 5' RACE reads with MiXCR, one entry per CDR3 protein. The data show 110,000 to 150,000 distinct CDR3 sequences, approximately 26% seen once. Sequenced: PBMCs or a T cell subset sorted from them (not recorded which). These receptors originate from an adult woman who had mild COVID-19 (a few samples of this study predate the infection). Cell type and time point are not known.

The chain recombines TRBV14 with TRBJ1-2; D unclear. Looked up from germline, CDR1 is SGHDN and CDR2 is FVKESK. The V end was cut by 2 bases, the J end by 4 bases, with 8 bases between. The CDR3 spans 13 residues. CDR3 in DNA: TGTGCCAGCAGCCAAACGACGGTCTATGGCTACACCTTC. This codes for CASSQTTVYGYTF.

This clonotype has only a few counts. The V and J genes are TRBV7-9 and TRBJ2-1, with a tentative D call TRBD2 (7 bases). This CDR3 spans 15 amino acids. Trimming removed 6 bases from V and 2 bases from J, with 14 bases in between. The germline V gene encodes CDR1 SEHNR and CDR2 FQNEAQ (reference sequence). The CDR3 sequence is CASSLGGPPYNEQFF. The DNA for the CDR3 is TGTGCCAGCAGTTTGGGGGGGCCCCCCTACAATGAGCAGTTCTTC.

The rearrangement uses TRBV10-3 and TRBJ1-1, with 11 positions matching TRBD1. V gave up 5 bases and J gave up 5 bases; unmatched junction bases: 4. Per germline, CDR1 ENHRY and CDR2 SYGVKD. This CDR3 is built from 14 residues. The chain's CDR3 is CAISPDRGLTEAFF. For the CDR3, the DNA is TGTGCCATCAGTCCGGACAGGGGGCTTACTGAAGCTTTCTTT.

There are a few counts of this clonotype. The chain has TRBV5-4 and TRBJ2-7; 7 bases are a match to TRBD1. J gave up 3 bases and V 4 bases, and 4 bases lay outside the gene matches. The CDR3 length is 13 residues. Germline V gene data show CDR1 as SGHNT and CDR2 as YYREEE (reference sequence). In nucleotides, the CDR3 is TGTGCCAGCAGCCTATGGACAGGCTACGAGCAGTACTTC. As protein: CASSLWTGYEQYF. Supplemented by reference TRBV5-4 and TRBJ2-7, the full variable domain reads ETGVTQSPTHLIKTRGQQVTLRCSSQSGHNTVSWYQQALGQGPQFIFQYYREEENGRGNFPPRFSGLQFPNYSSELNVNALELDDSALYLCASSLWTGYEQYFGPGTRLTVT.

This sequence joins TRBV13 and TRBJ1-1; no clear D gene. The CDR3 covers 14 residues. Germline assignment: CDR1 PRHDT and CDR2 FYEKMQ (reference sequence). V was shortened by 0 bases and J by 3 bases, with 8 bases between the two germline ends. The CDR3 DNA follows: TGTGCCAGCAGCTTAGGCCTGGGTTACACTGAAGCTTTCTTT. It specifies CASSLGLGYTEAFF. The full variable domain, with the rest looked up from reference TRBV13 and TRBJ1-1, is AAGVIQSPRHLIKEKRETATLKCYPIPRHDTVYWYQQGPGQDPQFLISFYEKMQSDKGSIPDRFSAQQFSDYHSELNMSSLELGDSALYFCASSLGLGYTEAFFGQGTRLTVV.

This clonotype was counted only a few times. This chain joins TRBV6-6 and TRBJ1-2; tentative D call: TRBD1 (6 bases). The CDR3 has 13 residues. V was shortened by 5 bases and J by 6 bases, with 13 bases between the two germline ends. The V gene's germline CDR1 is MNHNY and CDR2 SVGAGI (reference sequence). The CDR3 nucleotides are TGTGCCAGCAGTCAACTGACAGGAGATGGCTACACCTTC. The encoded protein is CASSQLTGDGYTF.

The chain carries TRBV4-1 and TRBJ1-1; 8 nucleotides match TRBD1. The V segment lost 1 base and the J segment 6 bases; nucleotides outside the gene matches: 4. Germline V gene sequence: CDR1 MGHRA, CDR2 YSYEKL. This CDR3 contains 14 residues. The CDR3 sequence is CASSQGDRGPEAFF. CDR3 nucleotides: TGCGCCAGCAGCCAAGGAGACAGGGGCCCTGAAGCTTTCTTT.

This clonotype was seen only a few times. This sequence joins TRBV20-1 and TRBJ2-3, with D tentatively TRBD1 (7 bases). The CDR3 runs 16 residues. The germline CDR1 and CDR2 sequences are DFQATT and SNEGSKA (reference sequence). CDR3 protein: CRFIGTVRRVADTQYF. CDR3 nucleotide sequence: TGCAGGTTCATAGGGACAGTCCGGAGGGTGGCAGATACGCAGTATTTT.

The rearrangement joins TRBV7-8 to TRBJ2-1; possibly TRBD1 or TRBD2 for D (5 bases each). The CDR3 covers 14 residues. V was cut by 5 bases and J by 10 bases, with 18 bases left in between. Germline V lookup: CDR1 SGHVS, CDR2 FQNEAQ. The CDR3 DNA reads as TGTGCCAGCAGCGCCCGGGGCTACCCCTTGGAGCAGTTCTTC. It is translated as CASSARGYPLEQFF.

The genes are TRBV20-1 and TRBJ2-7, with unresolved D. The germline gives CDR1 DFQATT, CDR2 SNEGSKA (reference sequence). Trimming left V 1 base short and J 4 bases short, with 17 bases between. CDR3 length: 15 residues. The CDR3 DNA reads TGCAGTGCTAGAGGATTTGGGCCAGATACTTACGAGCAGTACTTC. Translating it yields CSARGFGPDTYEQYF.

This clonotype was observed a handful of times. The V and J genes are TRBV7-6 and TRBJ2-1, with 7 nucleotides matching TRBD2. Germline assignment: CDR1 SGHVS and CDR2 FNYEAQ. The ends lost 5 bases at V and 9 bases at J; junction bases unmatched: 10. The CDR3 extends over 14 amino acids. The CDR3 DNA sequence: TGTGCCAGCAGCCCCAGCGGGGAGTGGGGTGAGCAGTTCTTC. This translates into CASSPSGEWGEQFF. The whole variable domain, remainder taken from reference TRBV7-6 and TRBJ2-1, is GAGVSQSPRYKVTKRGQDVALRCDPISGHVSLYWYRQALGQGPEFLTYFNYEAQQDKSGLPNDRFSAERPEGSISTLTIQRTEQRDSAMYRCASSPSGEWGEQFFGPGTRLTVL.

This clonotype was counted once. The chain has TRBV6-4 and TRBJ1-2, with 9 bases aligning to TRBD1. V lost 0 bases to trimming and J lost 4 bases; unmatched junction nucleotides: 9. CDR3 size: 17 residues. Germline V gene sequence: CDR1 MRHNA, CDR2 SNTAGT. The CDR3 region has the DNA TGTGCCAGCAGTGACTCGAACGGGACAGGGTTTAGCTATGGCTACACCTTC. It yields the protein CASSDSNGTGFSYGYTF.

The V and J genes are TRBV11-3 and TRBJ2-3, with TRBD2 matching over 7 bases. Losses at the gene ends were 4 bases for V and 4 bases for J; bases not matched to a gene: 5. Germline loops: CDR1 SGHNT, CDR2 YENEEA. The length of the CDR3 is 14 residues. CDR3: CASSWRERPDTQYF. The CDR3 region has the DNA TGTGCCAGCAGCTGGCGGGAGAGGCCAGATACGCAGTATTTT. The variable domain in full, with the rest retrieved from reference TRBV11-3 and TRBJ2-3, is EAGVVQSPRYKIIEKKQPVAFWCNPISGHNTLYWYLQNLGQGPELLIRYENEEAVDDSQLPKDRFSAERLKGVDSTLKIQPAELGDSAVYLCASSWRERPDTQYFGPGTRLTVL.

CDR3 region: CAIRELATYNEQFF. Here the CDR3 DNA reads TGTGCCATCAGAGAACTAGCGACCTACAATGAGCAGTTCTTC. This chain joins TRBV10-3 and TRBJ2-1, with 7 bases aligning to TRBD2. J lost 2 bases, V lost 6 bases, and 4 bases had no gene match. Germline assignment: CDR1 ENHRY and CDR2 SYGVKD. CDR3 length equals 14 residues.

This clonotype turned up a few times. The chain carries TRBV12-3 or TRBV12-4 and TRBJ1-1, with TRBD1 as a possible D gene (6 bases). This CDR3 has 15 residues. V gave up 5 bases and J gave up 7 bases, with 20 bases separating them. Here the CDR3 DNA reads TGTGCCAGCAGTGGGGGGCCCGCGGGGTTGGGTGAAGCTTTCTTT. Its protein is CASSGGPAGLGEAFF.

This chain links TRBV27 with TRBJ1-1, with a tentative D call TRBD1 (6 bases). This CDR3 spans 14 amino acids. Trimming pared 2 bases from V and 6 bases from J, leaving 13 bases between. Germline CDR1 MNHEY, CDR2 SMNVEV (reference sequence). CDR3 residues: CASSLTGFFPEAFF. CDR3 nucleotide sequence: TGTGCCAGCAGTTTAACAGGGTTCTTCCCTGAAGCTTTCTTT.

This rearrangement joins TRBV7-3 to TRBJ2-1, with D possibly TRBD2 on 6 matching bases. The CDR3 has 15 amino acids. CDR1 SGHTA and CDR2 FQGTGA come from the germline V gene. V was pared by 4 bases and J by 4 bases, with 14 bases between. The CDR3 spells CASSSDGTFYNEQFF. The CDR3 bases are TGTGCCAGCAGCTCCGACGGGACTTTTTACAATGAGCAGTTCTTC.

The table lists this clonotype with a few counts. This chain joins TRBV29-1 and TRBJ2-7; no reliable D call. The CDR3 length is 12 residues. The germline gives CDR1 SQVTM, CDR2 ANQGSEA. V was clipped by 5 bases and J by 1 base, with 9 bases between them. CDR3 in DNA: TGCAGCGTTTTAGGTCGTTCCTACGAGCAGTACTTC. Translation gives CSVLGRSYEQYF.

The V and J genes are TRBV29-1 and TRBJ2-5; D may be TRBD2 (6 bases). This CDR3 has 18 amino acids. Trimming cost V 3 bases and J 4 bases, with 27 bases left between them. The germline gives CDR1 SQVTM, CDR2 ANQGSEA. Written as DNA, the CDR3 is TGCAGCGTTGACGGGCAGGGTGATGATCCGGTGGGGGGAGAGACCCAGTACTTC. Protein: CSVDGQGDDPVGGETQYF.

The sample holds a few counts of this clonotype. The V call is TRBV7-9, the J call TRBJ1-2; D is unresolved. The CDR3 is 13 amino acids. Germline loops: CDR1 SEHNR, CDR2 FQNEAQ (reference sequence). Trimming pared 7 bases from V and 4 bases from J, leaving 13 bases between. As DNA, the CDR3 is TGTGCCAGCACCTCCGGCGTTCTCTATGGCTACACCTTC. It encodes CASTSGVLYGYTF. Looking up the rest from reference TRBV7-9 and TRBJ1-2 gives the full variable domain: DTGVSQNPRHKITKRGQNVTFRCDPISEHNRLYWYRQTLGQGPEFLTYFQNEAQLEKSRLLSDRFSAERPKGSFSTLEIQRTEQGDSAMYLCASTSGVLYGYTFGSGTRLTVV.